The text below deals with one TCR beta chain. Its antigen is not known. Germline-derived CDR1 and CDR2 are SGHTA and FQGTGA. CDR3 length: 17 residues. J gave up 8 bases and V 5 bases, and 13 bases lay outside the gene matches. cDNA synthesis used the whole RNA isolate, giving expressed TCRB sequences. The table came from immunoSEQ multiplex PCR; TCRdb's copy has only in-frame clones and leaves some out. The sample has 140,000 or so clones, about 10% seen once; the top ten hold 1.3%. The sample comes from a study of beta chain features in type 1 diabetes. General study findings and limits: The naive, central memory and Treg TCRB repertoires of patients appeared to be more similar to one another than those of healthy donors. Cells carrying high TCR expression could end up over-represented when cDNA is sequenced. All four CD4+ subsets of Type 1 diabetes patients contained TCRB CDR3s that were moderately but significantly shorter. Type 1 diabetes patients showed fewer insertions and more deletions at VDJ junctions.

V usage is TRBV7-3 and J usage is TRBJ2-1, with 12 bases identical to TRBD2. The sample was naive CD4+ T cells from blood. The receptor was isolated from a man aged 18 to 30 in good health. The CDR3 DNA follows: TGTGCCAGCAGCCAATCTAGCGGGGGGGCCCCAGGGGATGAGCAGTTCTTC. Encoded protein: CASSQSSGGAPGDEQFF.